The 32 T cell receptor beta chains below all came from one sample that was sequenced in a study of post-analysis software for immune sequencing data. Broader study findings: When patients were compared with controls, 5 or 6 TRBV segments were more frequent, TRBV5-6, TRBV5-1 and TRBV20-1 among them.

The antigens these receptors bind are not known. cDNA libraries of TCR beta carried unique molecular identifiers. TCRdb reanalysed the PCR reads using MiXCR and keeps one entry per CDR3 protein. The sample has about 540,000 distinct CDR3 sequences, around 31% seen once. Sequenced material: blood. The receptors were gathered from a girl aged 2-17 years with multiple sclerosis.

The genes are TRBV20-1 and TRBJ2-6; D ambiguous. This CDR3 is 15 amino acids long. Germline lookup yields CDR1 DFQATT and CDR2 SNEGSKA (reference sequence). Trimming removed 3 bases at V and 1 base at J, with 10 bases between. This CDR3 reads CSASGALSGANVLTF. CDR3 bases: TGCAGTGCTAGCGGTGCCCTATCTGGGGCCAACGTCCTGACTTTC.

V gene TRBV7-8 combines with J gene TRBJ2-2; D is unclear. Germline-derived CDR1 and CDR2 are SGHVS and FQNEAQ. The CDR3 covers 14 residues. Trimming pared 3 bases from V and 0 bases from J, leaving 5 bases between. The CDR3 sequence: CASSFYTNTGELFF. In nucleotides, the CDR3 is TGTGCCAGCAGCTTCTATACGAACACCGGGGAGCTGTTTTTT.

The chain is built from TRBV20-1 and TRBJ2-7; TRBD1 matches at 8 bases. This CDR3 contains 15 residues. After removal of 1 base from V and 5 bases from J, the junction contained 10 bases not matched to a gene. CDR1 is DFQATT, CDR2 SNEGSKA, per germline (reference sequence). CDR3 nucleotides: TGCAGTGCTAGAGCAGGGGCAGGGGGCAAGGACGAGCAGTACTTC. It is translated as CSARAGAGGKDEQYF.

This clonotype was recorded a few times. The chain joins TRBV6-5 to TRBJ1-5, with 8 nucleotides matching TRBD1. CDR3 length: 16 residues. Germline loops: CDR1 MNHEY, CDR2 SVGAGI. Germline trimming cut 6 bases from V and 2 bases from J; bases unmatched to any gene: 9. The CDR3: CASSRQGTGGNQPQHF. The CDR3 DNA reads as TGTGCCAGCAGCCGACAAGGGACAGGAGGCAATCAGCCCCAGCATTTT.

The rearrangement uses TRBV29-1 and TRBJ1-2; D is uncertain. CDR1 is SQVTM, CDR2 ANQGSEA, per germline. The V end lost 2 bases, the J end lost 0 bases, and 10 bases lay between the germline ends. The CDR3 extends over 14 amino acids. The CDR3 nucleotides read TGCAGCGTTGAATTAGGTACAACTAACTATGGCTACACCTTC. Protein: CSVELGTTNYGYTF.

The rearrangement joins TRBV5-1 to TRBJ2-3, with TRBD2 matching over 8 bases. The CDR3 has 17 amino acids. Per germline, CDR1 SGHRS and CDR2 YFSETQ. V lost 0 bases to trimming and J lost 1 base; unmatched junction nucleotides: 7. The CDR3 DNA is TGCGCCAGCAGCTTGGCGAATCCGCGGGGGGGCACAGATACGCAGTATTTT. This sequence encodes CASSLANPRGGTDTQYF.

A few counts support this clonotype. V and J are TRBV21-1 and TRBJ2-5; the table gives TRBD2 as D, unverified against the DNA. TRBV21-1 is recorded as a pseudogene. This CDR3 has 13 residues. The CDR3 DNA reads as TGTGCCAGCGCGGAGGGCTGTGGAGAGACCCAGTACTTC. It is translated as CASAEGCGETQYF.

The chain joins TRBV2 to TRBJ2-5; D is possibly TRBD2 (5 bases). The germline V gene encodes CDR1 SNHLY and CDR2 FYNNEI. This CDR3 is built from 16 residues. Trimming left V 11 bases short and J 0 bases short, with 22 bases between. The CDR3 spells CAPPRGTEYYQETQYF. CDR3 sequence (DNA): TGTGCCCCACCCCGGGGAACGGAATATTACCAAGAGACCCAGTACTTC.

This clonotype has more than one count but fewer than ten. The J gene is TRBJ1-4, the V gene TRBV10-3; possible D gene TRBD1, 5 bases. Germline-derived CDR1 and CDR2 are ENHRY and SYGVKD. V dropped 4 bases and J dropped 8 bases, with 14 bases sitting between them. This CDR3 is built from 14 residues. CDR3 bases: TGTGCCATCAGTGGTTCGGAGGGGAGGGAAAAACTGTTTTTT. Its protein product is CAISGSEGREKLFF.

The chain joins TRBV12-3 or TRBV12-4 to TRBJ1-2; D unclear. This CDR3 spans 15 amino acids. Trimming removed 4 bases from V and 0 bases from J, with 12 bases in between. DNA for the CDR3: TGTGCCAGCAGTTACGTTGGCTCCTCTAACTATGGCTACACCTTC. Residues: CASSYVGSSNYGYTF.

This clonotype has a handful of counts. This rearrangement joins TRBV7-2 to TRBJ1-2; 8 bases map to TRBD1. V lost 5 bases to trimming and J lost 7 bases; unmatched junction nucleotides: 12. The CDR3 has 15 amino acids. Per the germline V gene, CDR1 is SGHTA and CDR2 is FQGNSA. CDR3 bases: TGTGCCAGCAGCCCGAACCGGGACAGGATGTCTGGCTACACCTTC. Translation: CASSPNRDRMSGYTF.

The CDR3 loop reads CSTKNAQGAMSYNEQFF. CDR3 in DNA: TGCAGTACCAAAAACGCTCAGGGGGCGATGTCCTACAATGAGCAGTTCTTC. J is TRBJ2-1 and V is TRBV20-1; 8 bases are a match to TRBD1. V trimming: 8 bases; J trimming: 1 base; junction bases outside the gene matches: 16. The germline V gene has CDR1 DFQATT and CDR2 SNEGSKA (reference sequence). This CDR3 has 17 residues.

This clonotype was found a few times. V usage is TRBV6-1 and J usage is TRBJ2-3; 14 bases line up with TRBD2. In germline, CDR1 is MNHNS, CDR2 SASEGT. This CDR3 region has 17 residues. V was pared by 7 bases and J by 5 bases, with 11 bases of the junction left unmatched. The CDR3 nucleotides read TGTGCCAGCACCTCGGGACTAGCGGGGGAGATAGAAGATACGCAGTATTTT. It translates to CASTSGLAGEIEDTQYF.

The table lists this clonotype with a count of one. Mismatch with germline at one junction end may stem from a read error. CDR3 nucleotides: TGTGCCGGCAGTCGCGCCGGACAGGAAAACTATGGCTACACCTTC. It specifies CAGSRAGQENYGYTF. V is TRBV7-2 and J is TRBJ1-2; TRBD1 agrees at 7 bases. CDR1 is SGHTA, CDR2 FQGNSA, per germline. The CDR3 has 15 residues.

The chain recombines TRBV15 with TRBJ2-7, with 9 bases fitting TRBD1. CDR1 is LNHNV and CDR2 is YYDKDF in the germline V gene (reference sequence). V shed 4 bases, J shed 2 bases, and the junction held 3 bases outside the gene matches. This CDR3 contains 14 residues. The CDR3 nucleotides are TGTGCCACCAGCAAGACAGGGGGGGCCTACGAGCAGTACTTC. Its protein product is CATSKTGGAYEQYF.

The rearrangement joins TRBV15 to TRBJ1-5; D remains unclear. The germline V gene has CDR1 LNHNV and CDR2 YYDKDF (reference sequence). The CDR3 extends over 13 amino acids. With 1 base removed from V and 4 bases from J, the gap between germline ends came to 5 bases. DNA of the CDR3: TGTGCCACCAGCAGAGCACCGAATCAGCCCCAGCATTTT. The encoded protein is CATSRAPNQPQHF.

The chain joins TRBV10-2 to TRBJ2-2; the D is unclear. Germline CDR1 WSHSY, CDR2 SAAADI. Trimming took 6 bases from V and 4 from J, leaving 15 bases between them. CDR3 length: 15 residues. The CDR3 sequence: CASSEEGLGTGELFF. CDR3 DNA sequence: TGCGCCAGCAGCGAGGAAGGCTTAGGCACCGGGGAGCTGTTTTTT.

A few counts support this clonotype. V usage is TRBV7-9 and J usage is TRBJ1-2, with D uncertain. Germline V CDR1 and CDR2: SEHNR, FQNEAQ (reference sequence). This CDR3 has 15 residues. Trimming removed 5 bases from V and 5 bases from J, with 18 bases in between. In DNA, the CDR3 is TGTGCCAGCAGCGCATCCTTGGACCCTCCTTATGGCTACACCTTC. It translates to CASSASLDPPYGYTF.

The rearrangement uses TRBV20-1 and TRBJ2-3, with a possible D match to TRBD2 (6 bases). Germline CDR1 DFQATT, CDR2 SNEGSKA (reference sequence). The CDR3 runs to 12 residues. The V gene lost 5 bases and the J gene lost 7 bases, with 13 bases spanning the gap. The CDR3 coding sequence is TGCAGTGCTCCTCAACTAGCAAATACGCAGTATTTT. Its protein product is CSAPQLANTQYF.

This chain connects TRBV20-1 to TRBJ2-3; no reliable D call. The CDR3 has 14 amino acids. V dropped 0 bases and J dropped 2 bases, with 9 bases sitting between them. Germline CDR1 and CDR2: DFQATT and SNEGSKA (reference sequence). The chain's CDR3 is CSAREFQNTDTQYF. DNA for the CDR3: TGCAGTGCTAGAGAGTTTCAGAACACAGATACGCAGTATTTT.

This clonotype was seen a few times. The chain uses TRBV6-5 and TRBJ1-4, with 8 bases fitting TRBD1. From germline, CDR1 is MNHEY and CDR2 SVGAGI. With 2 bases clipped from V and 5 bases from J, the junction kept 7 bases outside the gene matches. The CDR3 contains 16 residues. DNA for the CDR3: TGTGCCAGCAGTTACGCCTTTTACAGGGGGAATGAAAAACTGTTTTTT. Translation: CASSYAFYRGNEKLFF.

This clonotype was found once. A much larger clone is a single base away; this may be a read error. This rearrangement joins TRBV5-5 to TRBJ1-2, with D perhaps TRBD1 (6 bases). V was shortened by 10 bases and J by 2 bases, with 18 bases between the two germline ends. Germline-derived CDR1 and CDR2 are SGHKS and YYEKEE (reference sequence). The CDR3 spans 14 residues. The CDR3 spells CAGSLLDSNYGYTF. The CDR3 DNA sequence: TGTGCCGGCTCTCTCTTGGACAGCAACTATGGCTACACCTTC.

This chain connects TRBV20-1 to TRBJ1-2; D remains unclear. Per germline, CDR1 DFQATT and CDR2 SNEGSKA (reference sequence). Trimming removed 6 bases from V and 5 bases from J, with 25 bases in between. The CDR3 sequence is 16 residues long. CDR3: CSAPGRVRSLAYGYTF. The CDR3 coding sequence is TGCAGTGCCCCGGGTCGGGTTCGGAGCCTAGCGTATGGCTACACCTTC.

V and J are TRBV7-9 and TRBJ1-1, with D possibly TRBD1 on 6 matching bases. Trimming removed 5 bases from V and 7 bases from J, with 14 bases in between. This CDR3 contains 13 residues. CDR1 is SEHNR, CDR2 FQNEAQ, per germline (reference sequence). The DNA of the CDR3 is TGTGCCAGCAGCGGCACGGGGGCCGGTGAAGCTTTCTTT. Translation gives CASSGTGAGEAFF.

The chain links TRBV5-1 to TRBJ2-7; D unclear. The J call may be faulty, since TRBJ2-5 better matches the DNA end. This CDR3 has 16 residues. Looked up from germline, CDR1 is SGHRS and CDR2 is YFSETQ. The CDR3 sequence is CASSPNLTDRWETQYF. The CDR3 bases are TGCGCCAGCAGCCCAAACCTGACCGACCGATGGGAGACCCAGTACTTC.

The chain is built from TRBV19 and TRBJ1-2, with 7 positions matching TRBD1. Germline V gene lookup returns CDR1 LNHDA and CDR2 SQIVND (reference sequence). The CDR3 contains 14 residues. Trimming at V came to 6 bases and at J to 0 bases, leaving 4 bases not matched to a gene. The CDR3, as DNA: TGTGCCAGTAGACGACAGGGAGCTAACTATGGCTACACCTTC. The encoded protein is CASRRQGANYGYTF.

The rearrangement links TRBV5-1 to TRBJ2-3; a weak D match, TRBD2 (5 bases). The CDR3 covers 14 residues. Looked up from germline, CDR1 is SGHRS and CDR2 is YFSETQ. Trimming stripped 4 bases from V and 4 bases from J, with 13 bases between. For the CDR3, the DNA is TGCGCCAGCAGCCCCCAACGGGGATCAGATACGCAGTATTTT. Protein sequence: CASSPQRGSDTQYF.

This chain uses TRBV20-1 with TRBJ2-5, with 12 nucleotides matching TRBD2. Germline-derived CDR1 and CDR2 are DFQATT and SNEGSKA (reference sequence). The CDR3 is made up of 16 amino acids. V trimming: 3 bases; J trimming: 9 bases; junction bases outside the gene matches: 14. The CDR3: CSASILAGGPGVSQYF. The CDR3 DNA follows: TGCAGTGCTAGCATTCTAGCGGGGGGGCCTGGGGTGTCCCAGTACTTC.

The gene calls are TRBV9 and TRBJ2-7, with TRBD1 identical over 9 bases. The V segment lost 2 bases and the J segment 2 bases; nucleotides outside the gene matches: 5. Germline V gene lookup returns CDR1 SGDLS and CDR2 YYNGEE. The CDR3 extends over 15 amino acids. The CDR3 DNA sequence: TGTGCCAGCAGCGTGGGGACAGGGTTGCCCTACGAGCAGTACTTC. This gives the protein CASSVGTGLPYEQYF.

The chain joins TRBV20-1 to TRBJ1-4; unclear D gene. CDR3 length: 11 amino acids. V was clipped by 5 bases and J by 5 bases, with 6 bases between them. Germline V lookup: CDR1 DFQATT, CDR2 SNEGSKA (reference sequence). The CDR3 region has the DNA TGCAGTGCTCCGGCCAATGAAAAACTGTTTTTT. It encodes CSAPANEKLFF.

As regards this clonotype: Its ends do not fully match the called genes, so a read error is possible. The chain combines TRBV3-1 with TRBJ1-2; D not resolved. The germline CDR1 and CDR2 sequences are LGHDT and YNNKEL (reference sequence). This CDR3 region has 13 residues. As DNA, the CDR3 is TGTGCCGGCAGCCTAGACACGAGCTATGGCTACACCTTC. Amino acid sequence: CAGSLDTSYGYTF.

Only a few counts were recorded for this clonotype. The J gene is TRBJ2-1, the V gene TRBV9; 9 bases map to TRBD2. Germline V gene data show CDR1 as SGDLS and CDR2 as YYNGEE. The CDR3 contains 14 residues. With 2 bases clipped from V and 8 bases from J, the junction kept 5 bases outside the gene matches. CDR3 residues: CASSVGLAIDEQFF. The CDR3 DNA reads TGTGCCAGCAGCGTGGGACTAGCCATAGATGAGCAGTTCTTC.